The text below deals with one T cell receptor beta chain. Its matching antigen is unknown. The assay was immunoSEQ multiplex PCR, and TCRdb's table has in-frame clones only and misses some. The sample records some 160,000 clones, more than 85% being singletons. These data come from a study of cytomegalovirus exposure and HLA in healthy donors. Whole-study findings and limits: In a later analysis, first-cohort TCR clusters were found to tend to co-occur in the approximately 110 validation repertoires.

The length of the CDR3 is 14 residues. Germline CDR1 is MGHRA and CDR2 is YSYEKL. V was shortened by 1 base and J by 4 bases, with 7 bases between the two germline ends. The source material was PBMCs. The receptor was isolated from a young man in good health and CMV-seronegative. The rearrangement uses TRBV4-1 and TRBJ1-4, with no clear D. The CDR3 here is CASSQVGLNEKLFF. CDR3 nucleotides: TGCGCCAGCAGCCAAGTTGGACTTAATGAAAAACTGTTTTTT.